The text below deals with one T cell receptor (beta chain). A junction boundary mismatches the germline segment, possibly from a read error. The data were taken from a study of T cell responses to AZD1222 COVID-19 vaccine. The method was immunoSEQ multiplex PCR; TCRdb's version includes in-frame clones alone and lacks a portion of them. The sample includes around 180,000 clones, almost 95% of them seen just once. CDR1 and CDR2 from the germline V gene are SNHLY and FYNNEI. The CDR3 is made up of 16 amino acids. The V and J genes are TRBV2 and TRBJ2-1; TRBD2 agrees at 12 bases. The TCR comes from an adult in good health. Sequenced here: peripheral blood, sampled on day 0 of AZD1222 vaccination. CDR3 in DNA: TGTGCCAGCAGGGAAGGACTAGCGGGACTTTACAATGAGCAGTTCTTC. This encodes CASREGLAGLYNEQFF.